This TCR beta chain emerged from a study of T cell repertoires in cytomegalovirus infection. TCRdb re-called the reads through MiXCR, storing one row per CDR3 protein. The data show 450,000 to 550,000 distinct CDR3 sequences, under 55% seen once. The V gene lost 6 bases and the J gene lost 10 bases, with 25 bases spanning the gap. The germline CDR1 and CDR2 sequences are MNHEY and SVGEGT. The CDR3 has 16 residues. This clonotype showed up just a few times. Its antigen is unidentified. The chain uses TRBV6-2 or TRBV6-3 and TRBJ2-1; a possible D gene is TRBD2 (6 bases). The sequencing used cultured PBMCs, collected from culture after CMV antigen stimulation. The TCR comes from a human donor in good health (CMV status not recorded). Some clones in this sample may be carry-over from other donors' samples. The CDR3 region is CASSEGTGTLGGEQFF. The CDR3 coding sequence is TGTGCCAGCAGCGAAGGTACGGGGACCCTCGGAGGGGAGCAGTTCTTC.